Listed here is a single T cell receptor beta chain. Using immunoSEQ multiplex PCR, the repertoire was profiled, and TCRdb retains in-frame clones only, with some absent. The table has some 93,000 clones, 91% seen once; the top ten hold approximately 1.6%. This record comes from a study of T cell changes during pregnancy in multiple sclerosis. The CDR3 loop spans 19 amino acids. Germline V lookup: CDR1 SQVTM, CDR2 ANQGSEA. Unmatched junction bases numbered 17, after V lost 4 bases and J lost 0 bases. This clonotype originated in a female donor in good health, enrolled as a control in a pregnancy study. The chain recombines TRBV29-1 with TRBJ2-3, with 9 nucleotides matching TRBD2. The specimen was peripheral blood, collected after pregnancy. This CDR3 is CSVAGSSGADATSTDTQYF. The DNA of the CDR3 is TGCAGCGTTGCAGGGTCTAGCGGGGCGGACGCTACTAGCACAGATACGCAGTATTTT.